This T cell receptor (beta chain) was identified in a study of Ad26.COV2.S vaccination and SARS-CoV-2 variants. Concerning this clone: The antigen is not known.

This table comes from immunoSEQ multiplex PCR, and its TCRdb copy is limited to in-frame clones, with some not included. Here the sample spans 120,000 to 150,000 clones, 75% to 90% being singletons. Overall study findings and caveats: Total T cell responses may have been underestimated by the TCR breadth and depth analyses. While placebo recipients had lower spike-specific TCR breadth, vaccine recipients had more. Placebo and vaccine recipients had non-spike TCR breadth that was similar. Substantial response breadth was reportedly seen for spike-specific CD8+ and CD4+ T cells after vaccination.

Germline values: CDR1 MNHEY, CDR2 SVGEGT. With 6 bases removed from V and 4 bases from J, the gap between germline ends came to 17 bases. This CDR3 region has 15 residues. The chain combines TRBV6-2 or TRBV6-3 with TRBJ2-3; D is perhaps TRBD1 or TRBD2 (5 bases each). The sequence was collected from a human donor who had recovered from COVID-19. The source material was peripheral blood, sampled after recovery from COVID-19. CDR3 sequence: CASSPGVGLADTQYF. Here the CDR3 DNA reads TGTGCCAGCAGCCCCGGGGTGGGGCTGGCAGATACGCAGTATTTT.